Listed here are 8 T cell receptor beta chains from one sample, sequenced in a study of OX40 agonist ivuxolimab in advanced cancers. Method: immunoSEQ multiplex PCR; TCRdb's copy keeps in-frame clones and lacks some. In the table there are 65,000 to 85,000 clones, approximately 90% of which are singletons. The starting material was CD4+ or CD8+ T cells sorted from blood, obtained in a trial of the OX40 agonist ivuxolimab. All receptors derive from an adult with an advanced solid tumor such as melanoma, head and neck, liver or kidney cancer.

The chain joins TRBV7-2 to TRBJ2-7, with 10 nucleotides matching TRBD2. Germline V gene sequence: CDR1 SGHTA, CDR2 FQGNSA. J lost 7 bases, V lost 1 base, and 7 bases had no gene match. The CDR3 runs to 15 residues. DNA of the CDR3: TGTGCCAGCAGCTTAGAAAGCGGGGGGGCCTTAGAGCAGTACTTC. Residues: CASSLESGGALEQYF.

This clone was counted only a few times. The chain uses TRBV4-1 and TRBJ1-6; TRBD1 aligns across 10 bases. With V trimmed by 1 base and J by 9 bases, 3 bases remained unmatched. The length of the CDR3 is 15 residues. CDR1 is MGHRA and CDR2 is YSYEKL in the germline V gene. CDR3 sequence reads: CASSQVGTGVSPLHF. The CDR3 coding sequence is TGCGCCAGCAGCCAAGTTGGGACAGGGGTTTCACCCCTCCACTTT.

This clone occurred once. The rearrangement joins TRBV13 to TRBJ2-7, with TRBD2 identical over 11 bases. CDR1 is PRHDT and CDR2 is FYEKMQ in the germline V gene (reference sequence). This CDR3 region has 17 residues. With 6 bases clipped from V and 3 bases from J, the junction kept 13 bases outside the gene matches. In nucleotides, the CDR3 is TGTGCCAGCAGACTAGCCGCACTAGCGGGGGCCGGCTACGAGCAGTACTTC. It codes for CASRLAALAGAGYEQYF.

The chain couples TRBV7-9 to TRBJ2-2; TRBD2 matches at 8 bases. The CDR3 totals 15 residues. The ends lost 5 bases at V and 3 bases at J; junction bases unmatched: 5. Per the germline V gene, CDR1 is SEHNR and CDR2 is FQNEAQ (reference sequence). Here the CDR3 DNA reads TGTGCCAGCAGCCCCCCCGGGGGGGACACCGGGGAGCTGTTTTTT. As protein: CASSPPGGDTGELFF.

The genes are TRBV27 and TRBJ2-7; the D is unclear. The CDR3 consists of 13 residues. Trimming left V 2 bases short and J 3 bases short, with 8 bases between. Germline-derived CDR1 and CDR2 are MNHEY and SMNVEV (reference sequence). The CDR3 reads CASSLLSGYEQYF. In nucleotides, the CDR3 is TGTGCCAGCAGTTTACTTTCAGGCTACGAGCAGTACTTC.

V usage is TRBV7-9 and J usage is TRBJ2-3; D remains unclear. Germline V gives CDR1 SEHNR, CDR2 FQNEAQ (reference sequence). Trimming stripped 5 bases from V and 4 bases from J, with 19 bases between. The CDR3 extends over 16 amino acids. CDR3 sequence (DNA): TGTGCCAGCAGCCCCCGCTCCGGTCCAAACCCAGATACGCAGTATTTT. Its translation: CASSPRSGPNPDTQYF.

CDR3 sequence (DNA): TGTGCCAGCAGTTACGGGGCGGGGGGCCTCGAGCAGTACTTC. Its translation: CASSYGAGGLEQYF. This sequence joins TRBV6-5 and TRBJ2-7, with TRBD2 matching over 8 bases. The CDR3 sequence is 14 residues long. Germline-derived CDR1 and CDR2 are MNHEY and SVGAGI. The trim removed 2 bases at V and 6 bases at J, leaving 6 bases unmatched.

The chain is built from TRBV7-6 and TRBJ1-1; maybe TRBD1 (5 bases). CDR1 and CDR2 (germline): SGHVS, FNYEAQ. Between the trimmed V and J ends, which lost 7 bases and 0 bases, there was a span of 15 bases. The CDR3 is 15 residues long. DNA of the CDR3: TGTGCCAGCACCCAAACCGCAGGGATGAACACTGAAGCTTTCTTT. Its protein product is CASTQTAGMNTEAFF.